This TCR beta chain stems from a study of cytomegalovirus exposure and HLA in healthy donors. CDR3 size: 17 residues. Trimming took 0 bases from V and 3 from J, leaving 15 bases between them. Study results and limitations: Subsequent analysis showed first-cohort TCR clusters tending to co-occur in around 110 validation repertoires. The study designated 150 or so TCR beta chains cytomegalovirus-associated.

The donors formed part of the approximately 110-subject validation cohort, distinct from the roughly 630-subject first cohort. Produced via immunoSEQ multiplex PCR; TCRdb's table is partial and in-frame only. This sample yields approximately 260,000 clones, of which approximately 86% are seen a single time; 0.9% to 1.1% belongs to the top ten. For this clone: Its target is unknown.

The receptor comes from a woman aged 18-29 years in good health and CMV-seronegative. The genes are TRBV23-1 and TRBJ1-5; tentatively, D is TRBD1 (5 bases). TRBV23-1 is treated as an ORF (open reading frame) with a function not yet certain. The specimen sequenced was PBMCs. The CDR3 sequence is CASSQSKAGWFNQPQHF. Here the CDR3 DNA reads TGCGCCAGCAGTCAATCCAAGGCAGGGTGGTTCAATCAGCCCCAGCATTTT.